This T cell receptor beta chain was captured by sequencing in a study of circulating CD8 cells and anti-PD-1 response in melanoma (dated by TCRdb to 2018 to 2021). Regarding the complete study: Nivolumab was administered to patients intravenously at 3 mg/kg every 2 weeks. Patients with complete or partial responses were counted as responders, while patients with stable or progressive disease (RECIST v1.1) were counted as non-responders. In on-treatment samples, a biotinylated anti-human IgG4 antibody was used to detect PD-1. Of the approximately 13 patients in the melanoma cohort, anti-PD-1 was received as first-line therapy by seven patients, and prior targeted therapy or immunotherapy had been received by six patients. The TCR repertoire analysis included some eleven melanoma patients, of whom 7 were non-responders and 4 were responders. The paper as a whole reports these results and caveats: Because material was limited, most experiments were generally run without replicates. The cohort mixed treatment-naive and previously treated patients, which the authors noted could influence results. Since no tumor material could be accessed, the researchers instead assessed tumor reactivity using peptide assays on expanded sorted subsets. Repertoires were found to be largely private between subsets, with under 7% of TRB clonotypes shared at M1, and the highest sharing was observed between DPOS and TIGIT. Only baseline and M1 samples from a small cohort with few responders were used in the published TCR repertoire comparisons. The highest diversity was observed in the DNEG repertoire, similar and higher clonality was shown by the PD-1 and DPOS repertoires, and the lowest diversity was found in the TIGIT repertoires.

By how much of the sample it makes up, this clonotype is medium-sized (0.01 to 0.1%). Its binding antigen is unknown. No much larger clone exists at a distance of one base, and base qualities are not known. The CDR3 covers 16 residues, taking in both the cysteine and the phenylalanine. The only DNA kept is the CDR3, 48 bases in frame from the first base. From a lookup of the germline V gene, CDR1 and CDR2 are MNHEY and SVGAGI. V ends up 6 bases short and J 1 base short, with an unmatched junction base count of 8. Using a BD FACSAria II cell sorter, four subsets defined by PD-1 and/or TIGIT were sorted from live CD3+CD8+TCRalphabeta+ cells. To characterize relevance to anti-PD-1 therapy response, circulating CD8 T cells were sorted into four subsets based on PD-1 and TIGIT expression. For every sorted CD8 T-cell subset, sequencing covered both the TCR alpha and the TCR beta chains. Peripheral blood was drawn before the first anti-PD-1 injection and after two and four injections. PBMCs were isolated immediately by Ficoll gradient centrifugation. Until use, PBMCs were stored frozen in liquid nitrogen in RPMI containing approximately 20% FCS and around 9.2% DMSO. After thawing, PBMCs were stained with a viability dye and with antibodies against CD3, CD8alpha, TCRalphabeta, PD-1 and TIGIT. The RNeasy Kit was used to extract total RNA, and all samples came in with a RIN above 7.

TCRdb shows the sequencer as NextSeq 500. The QIAseq Immune Repertoire RNA Library Kit, Human TCR Panel, was used to prepare TCR libraries from about 16 ng of total RNA. TCR libraries were sequenced on an Illumina NextSeq with a Mid Output V2 kit, using asymmetric 261x41 paired-end reads. Each TCR library was diluted to about 4.1 nM, after which the TCR libraries were pooled, denatured and loaded at about 0.97 pM. Processing in the source paper ran as follows. TCR FASTQ files were processed in the QIAGEN GeneGlobe Data Analysis Center, with downstream analysis in R 3.5.2. Clonality was computed as one minus Shannon entropy normalized by the log of the number of unique productive sequences. Within each subset, Fisher exact tests at 5% FDR identified TRA or TRB clonotypes differing in abundance between baseline and M1. Clonotypes with differential abundance were put into four groups: emerging, expanding, contracting or non-expanding/contracting. Morisita's overlap index was used to measure how much repertoires overlapped between patients. The raw public reads went through TCRdb reprocessing: fastp at Q25, MiXCR clone calling, in-frame beta chains kept. Here each entry gathers all rows of one CDR3 protein and keeps the most common genes and DNA. In this record, the V and J calls reflect TCRdb's handling and not the investigators' own analysis. This sample gives under 1,200 distinct CDR3 sequences in total; around 8.5% of them show up just once. The biggest ten clones account for roughly a third of the sample.

The sequence came from a human donor with melanoma. The chain couples TRBV6-5 to TRBJ1-1; 10 middle bases align to TRBD1. The material was CD8+ T cells from PBMCs, obtained at baseline or after one month of anti-PD-1 therapy (not recorded which). The CDR3 protein is CASSRDRGRTNTEAFF. The DNA sequence reads TGTGCCAGCAGCCGGGACAGGGGTAGGACGAACACTGAAGCTTTCTTT.